The rows below give T cell receptor beta chains drawn from one sample of a study of blood T cell repertoires in COVID-19. Here immunoSEQ multiplex PCR was the method, and the copy in TCRdb shows in-frame clones only, minus some. The sample shows fewer than 250,000 clones, around 86% of them seen only once. Sequenced: peripheral blood. Receptors originate from a man in his 60s who had recovered from COVID-19. Both conserved end residues are part of each CDR3. Each record gives: D gene, J gene, clone size, V gene, CDR3 protein, CDR3 DNA. The D gene is left open where the match is weak. Size is omitted from some rows. Given values are once, few, many or a class for expanded clones.

d_gene: TRBD1
j_gene: TRBJ2-5
abundance: NA
v_gene: TRBV12-5
CDR3aa: CASGRGQGAGETQYF
CDR3nt: TGTGCTAGTGGACGCGGACAGGGGGCGGGAGAGACCCAGTACTTC

d_gene: TRBD2
j_gene: TRBJ2-1
abundance: once
v_gene: TRBV28
CDR3aa: CASSSGTASGSSLYNEQFF
CDR3nt: TGTGCCAGCAGTTCCGGGACGGCTAGCGGGTCCTCACTGTACAATGAGCAGTTCTTC

d_gene: NA
j_gene: TRBJ1-1
abundance: NA
v_gene: TRBV6-5
CDR3aa: CASRRDTVNTEAFF
CDR3nt: TGTGCCAGCAGGAGGGACACCGTGAACACTGAAGCTTTCTTT

d_gene: TRBD2
j_gene: TRBJ2-7
abundance: NA
v_gene: TRBV7-3
CDR3aa: CASSLTFGRLQPYEQYF
CDR3nt: TGTGCCAGCAGCTTAACGTTCGGGAGGTTACAACCCTACGAGCAGTACTTC

d_gene: NA
j_gene: TRBJ1-1
abundance: NA
v_gene: TRBV5-3
CDR3aa: CARSLDRTNTEAFF
CDR3nt: TGTGCCAGAAGCTTGGACAGGACGAACACTGAAGCTTTCTTT

d_gene: NA
j_gene: TRBJ1-5
abundance: NA
v_gene: TRBV5-6
CDR3aa: CASSLTGSPQPQHF
CDR3nt: TGTGCCAGCAGCTTGACAGGCTCCCCTCAGCCCCAGCATTTT

d_gene: TRBD2
j_gene: TRBJ2-1
abundance: NA
v_gene: TRBV7-3
CDR3aa: CASSLNPPLAGGMNEQFF
CDR3nt: TGTGCCAGCAGCTTAAACCCACCACTAGCGGGGGGCATGAATGAGCAGTTCTTC

d_gene: TRBD1
j_gene: TRBJ1-4
abundance: NA
v_gene: TRBV9
CDR3aa: CASSVGNRGPEKLFF
CDR3nt: TGTGCCAGCAGCGTAGGGAACAGGGGGCCGGAAAAACTGTTTTTT

d_gene: NA
j_gene: TRBJ2-5
abundance: once
v_gene: TRBV18
CDR3aa: CASSPLGGAQETQYF
CDR3nt: TGTGCCAGCTCACCATTGGGGGGGGCCCAAGAGACCCAGTACTTC

d_gene: TRBD2
j_gene: TRBJ2-3
abundance: NA
v_gene: TRBV7-2
CDR3aa: CASSLGGSSGRKGTDTQYF
CDR3nt: TGTGCCAGCAGCTTAGGGGGGTCTAGCGGGAGGAAGGGCACAGATACGCAGTATTTT

d_gene: TRBD1
j_gene: TRBJ1-1
abundance: NA
v_gene: TRBV18
CDR3aa: CASSLGQGLYGEAFF
CDR3nt: TGTGCCAGCTCTCTGGGACAGGGACTATACGGAGAAGCTTTCTTT

d_gene: TRBD2
j_gene: TRBJ2-1
abundance: NA
v_gene: TRBV12-3/TRBV12-4
CDR3aa: CASTWTSGGEQFF
CDR3nt: TGTGCCAGCACCTGGACTAGCGGGGGTGAGCAGTTCTTC

d_gene: TRBD1
j_gene: TRBJ1-3
abundance: few
v_gene: TRBV2
CDR3aa: CASSSDRENTIYF
CDR3nt: TGTGCCAGCAGTTCGGACAGGGAAAACACCATATATTTT